What follows describes a single T cell receptor (beta chain). No antigen is known for it. Specified time point: persistent/refractory GD, antithyroid drugs over 5 years with positive TRAb. Scientists built the TCR library using RNA that was extracted from PBMCs. The data derive from a study of regulatory T cells in long-lasting Graves disease. Study-wide points: Less diverse TCR repertoires were seen in persistent Graves' patients than in newly diagnosed ones.

CDR3-region Arm-PCR and iRepertoire HTBI primers produced the TCR beta libraries. TCRdb independently ran MiXCR on the multiplex PCR reads; one entry per CDR3 protein. The data hold about 310,000 distinct CDR3 sequences, with around a fifth observed a single time. V lost 2 bases to trimming and J lost 2 bases; unmatched junction nucleotides: 14. This CDR3 has 19 residues. Germline-derived CDR1 and CDR2 are SNHLY and FYNNEI. Sequenced material: peripheral blood mononuclear cells (PBMCs), taken when the disease was refractory, from a patient treated with antithyroid drugs. The chain uses TRBV2 and TRBJ2-1; 8 bases line up with TRBD2. The TCR originated in a female donor with Graves disease. This chain's CDR3 is CASSEWRVGLGLAYNEQFF. The DNA for the CDR3 is TGTGCCAGCAGTGAATGGAGGGTAGGCTTGGGACTAGCCTACAATGAGCAGTTCTTC.